This T cell receptor beta chain was recovered during a study of T cell repertoires in cytomegalovirus infection. TCRdb reprocessed the reads via MiXCR and lists one record per CDR3 protein. Of about 300,000 distinct CDR3 sequences listed, about a quarter were seen once; the top ten hold more than 11%. The germline V gene has CDR1 SNHLY and CDR2 FYNNEI. The CDR3 totals 13 residues. V was trimmed by 8 bases and J by 6 bases, leaving 11 bases between them. The V and J genes are TRBV2 and TRBJ1-6; D possibly corresponds to TRBD1 (5 bases). The sequence was obtained from a human donor in good health (CMV status not recorded). Some clones in this sample may be carry-over from other donors' samples. Sequencing used PBMCs. CDR3 in DNA: TGTGCCAGCTCTTCGACAGCTAATTCACCCCTCCACTTT. Translation: CASSSTANSPLHF. Filled out from reference TRBV2 and TRBJ1-6, the complete variable domain reads EPEVTQTPSHQVTQMGQEVILRCVPISNHLYFYWYRQILGQKVEFLVSFYNNEISEKSEIFDDQFSVERPDGSNFTLKIRSTKLEDSAMYFCASSSTANSPLHFGNGTRLTVT.